A single sample is the source of the 6 T cell receptor beta chains below, sequenced in a study of CD8 T cells in ankylosing spondylitis. TCRdb redid the calling of the 5' RACE reads with MiXCR, one entry per CDR3 protein. The sample records some 27,000 distinct CDR3 sequences, around 5% being singletons. The specimen was blood, either unsorted or a sorted T cell fraction (not recorded which). Receptors originate from a female donor with ankylosing spondylitis or in good health (not recorded which).

This clonotype appeared many times. The chain has TRBV9 and TRBJ2-1, with 7 nucleotides matching TRBD1. Germline V gene lookup returns CDR1 SGDLS and CDR2 YYNGEE. V dropped 0 bases and J dropped 5; count of bases not matched to a gene: 5. CDR3 size: 15 residues. The CDR3 coding sequence is TGTGCCAGCAGCGTAGTCGGGACAGATAACAATGAGCAGTTCTTC. Translating it yields CASSVVGTDNNEQFF.

By its share, this clonotype is medium-sized. This chain joins TRBV9 and TRBJ1-6, with 7 bases identical to TRBD1. Germline V gives CDR1 SGDLS, CDR2 YYNGEE. CDR3 length equals 15 residues. V dropped 0 bases and J dropped 8; count of bases not matched to a gene: 5. The CDR3 bases are TGTGCCAGCAGCGTAGCGGGGGACAGTCATTCACCCCTCCACTTT. It yields the protein CASSVAGDSHSPLHF.

This clonotype is termed medium-sized (0.01 to 0.1%). The chain links TRBV9 to TRBJ1-6; no firm D call. V lost 0 bases, J lost 8 bases, and 6 bases lay in between. CDR1 and CDR2 (germline): SGDLS, YYNGEE. This CDR3 contains 13 residues. CDR3 region: CASSVGYDSPLHF. Here the CDR3 DNA reads TGTGCCAGCAGCGTAGGATACGATTCACCCCTCCACTTT.

At least ten counts were recorded for this clonotype. The chain is built from TRBV9 and TRBJ1-1, with 7 bases identical to TRBD1. This CDR3 region has 12 residues. Germline lookup yields CDR1 SGDLS and CDR2 YYNGEE. The J segment lost 8 bases and the V segment lost 3 bases, leaving 4 bases of the junction unmatched. DNA for the CDR3: TGTGCCAGCAGCGGAAGACAGGGAGAAGCTTTCTTT. This encodes CASSGRQGEAFF.

This clonotype was counted many times. V and J are TRBV9 and TRBJ2-3; TRBD2 matches 8 bases. CDR3 length equals 14 residues. Germline CDR1 is SGDLS and CDR2 is YYNGEE. J gave up 0 bases and V 3 bases, and 0 bases lay outside the gene matches. The CDR3 sequence is CASSGGRSTDTQYF. The CDR3 bases are TGTGCCAGCAGCGGCGGGAGGAGCACAGATACGCAGTATTTT.

This clonotype counts as medium-sized. This chain connects TRBV9 to TRBJ2-5; D uncertain. There are 14 residues in the CDR3. Germline assignment: CDR1 SGDLS and CDR2 YYNGEE. V was shortened by 3 bases and J by 5 bases, with 14 bases between the two germline ends. The CDR3 region is CASSADQRAETQYF. In nucleotides, the CDR3 is TGTGCCAGCAGCGCCGACCAACGAGCGGAGACCCAGTACTTC.